Shown below are 17 T cell receptor beta chains from a single sample sequenced in a study of breast tumors, draining lymph nodes, adjacent tissues. Via MiXCR, TCRdb re-called the multiplex PCR reads, giving one row per CDR3 protein. There are about 150,000 distinct CDR3 sequences in the sample; approximately 32% occur only once, and about 2.5% lies in the top ten. The lymph nodes were axillary draining lymph nodes from breast cancer patients. Sequencing was performed on axillary lymph node tissue. Receptor source: a female donor with breast cancer. Some clones in this sample may be carry-over from other donors' samples.

This clonotype was seen repeatedly, ten times or more. The rearrangement links TRBV6-6 to TRBJ1-5; 7 nucleotides align to TRBD1. Germline assignment: CDR1 MNHNY and CDR2 SVGAGI (reference sequence). V shed 6 bases and J 2 bases; nucleotides not matched to a gene: 7. CDR3 size: 15 residues. CDR3 residues: CASSDRESGNQPQHF. CDR3 coding DNA: TGTGCCAGCAGCGACAGGGAGTCGGGCAATCAGCCCCAGCATTTT.

The rearrangement links TRBV5-1 to TRBJ2-1, with 10 bases aligning to TRBD1. Per germline, CDR1 SGHRS and CDR2 YFSETQ. V was pared by 5 bases and J by 7 bases, with 6 bases of the junction left unmatched. The CDR3 runs 14 residues. CDR3 region: CASRPTGGYNEQFF. CDR3 sequence (DNA): TGCGCCAGCAGGCCGACAGGGGGCTATAATGAGCAGTTCTTC.

This clonotype was counted at least ten times. A much bigger clone sits one base away, suggesting this may be a read error. This chain uses TRBV9 with TRBJ1-2; D is undetermined. In germline, CDR1 is SGDLS, CDR2 YYNGEE. The CDR3 is 12 residues long. The germline V and J ends were trimmed by 3 bases and 7 bases, with 10 bases remaining between them. The CDR3: CASSGIDPGYTF. In DNA form, the CDR3 reads TGTGCCAGCAGCGGGATTGACCCTGGCTACACCTTC.

This chain links TRBV6-5 with TRBJ1-1, with D maybe TRBD1 (5 bases). This CDR3 comprises 14 residues. Trimming took off 2 bases at V and 2 bases at J, with 9 bases between the two ends. The germline CDR1 and CDR2 sequences are MNHEY and SVGAGI. CDR3 in amino acids: CASSYRDGNTEAFF. For the CDR3, the DNA is TGTGCCAGCAGTTACCGGGACGGCAACACTGAAGCTTTCTTT.

This clonotype occurred a few times. A read error is possible here, since a much larger clone lies one base away. V and J are TRBV5-5 and TRBJ2-7, with TRBD1 matching over 7 bases. Germline V CDR1 and CDR2: SGHKS, YYEKEE (reference sequence). The CDR3 runs to 17 residues. CDR3 DNA sequence: TGTGCCAGCAGCTTGTGGGGCTTCGGGACAGTCTCCCACGAGCAGTACTTC. Translated: CASSLWGFGTVSHEQYF.

This clonotype was found many times. The chain uses TRBV4-1 and TRBJ2-3, with D possibly being TRBD1 or TRBD2 (6 bases each). The CDR3 contains 14 residues. Deletions cut 4 bases from V and 6 bases from J, with 14 bases between. In germline, CDR1 is MGHRA, CDR2 YSYEKL. The CDR3 region has the DNA TGCGCCAGCAGCCTGTCCGGAGGGGGGGATACGCAGTATTTT. Translating gives CASSLSGGGDTQYF.

This clonotype has a count of ten or more. The rearrangement uses TRBV18 and TRBJ2-1, with D tentatively TRBD1 (6 bases). The CDR3 sequence is 12 residues long. With 4 bases removed from V and 6 bases from J, the gap between germline ends came to 7 bases. CDR1 KGHSH and CDR2 LQKENI come from the germline V gene. CDR3 residues: CASSLQGNEQFF. The CDR3 nucleotides are TGTGCCAGCTCACTACAGGGCAATGAGCAGTTCTTC.

This clonotype has a count of ten or more. This chain uses TRBV29-1 with TRBJ2-7; 7 bases fit TRBD1. The germline gives CDR1 SQVTM, CDR2 ANQGSEA. The CDR3 contains 12 residues. With V trimmed by 6 bases and J by 3 bases, 5 bases remained unmatched. The CDR3 DNA follows: TGCAGCGTCGCCGGGACAGTCTACGAGCAGTACTTC. It encodes CSVAGTVYEQYF.

This clonotype was counted many times. The gene calls are TRBV5-8 and TRBJ2-7, with D uncertain. This CDR3 region has 10 residues. In germline, CDR1 is SGHTS, CDR2 YDEGEE. V lost 4 bases, J lost 3 bases, and 2 bases lay in between. This chain's CDR3 is CASSLYEQYF. CDR3 in DNA: TGTGCCAGCAGCCTCTACGAGCAGTACTTC.

The table lists this clonotype with many counts. The chain is built from TRBV4-3 and TRBJ2-6; 10 nucleotides agree with TRBD1. Trimming took 4 bases from V and 2 from J; bases not matched to a gene: 2. The CDR3 is 16 amino acids. Germline V gives CDR1 LGHNA, CDR2 YSLEER. Here the CDR3 reads CASSPGQGTGANVLTF. CDR3 DNA sequence: TGCGCCAGCAGCCCGGGACAGGGGACTGGGGCCAACGTCCTGACTTTC.

This clonotype was seen a single time. CDR3: CASSRKGQVTNEKLFF. CDR3 bases: TGTGCCAGCAGCCGGAAGGGGCAGGTTACTAATGAAAAACTGTTTTTT. The chain links TRBV14 to TRBJ1-4; D possibly corresponds to TRBD1 (5 bases). The length of the CDR3 is 16 residues. The germline V gene has CDR1 SGHDN and CDR2 FVKESK. V was pared by 4 bases and J by 2 bases, with 14 bases between.

This clonotype was found many times. The chain links TRBV11-2 to TRBJ2-1, with unresolved D. V lost 5 bases and J 5 bases, leaving 10 bases between the germline ends. Germline V gene lookup returns CDR1 SGHAT and CDR2 FQNNGV. The CDR3 consists of 13 residues. Written as DNA, the CDR3 is TGTGCCAGCAGCCTAGGATCACACAATGAGCAGTTCTTC. Protein sequence: CASSLGSHNEQFF. The full variable domain, rest sourced from reference TRBV11-2 and TRBJ2-1, is EAGVAQSPRYKIIEKRQSVAFWCNPISGHATLYWYQQILGQGPKLLIQFQNNGVVDDSQLPKDRFSAERLKGVDSTLKIQPAKLEDSAVYLCASSLGSHNEQFFGPGTRLTVL.

The chain carries TRBV20-1 and TRBJ1-1; tentatively, D is TRBD1 (5 bases). Germline CDR1 and CDR2: DFQATT and SNEGSKA (reference sequence). There are 15 residues in the CDR3. V lost 1 base to trimming and J lost 8 bases, with 20 bases between them. CDR3 nucleotides: TGCAGTGCTAGAGGGTTAAGGAAAGGGGCCACCGAAGCTTTCTTT. Protein: CSARGLRKGATEAFF.

This clonotype was counted many times. Relative to the germline gene, one junction end is altered; a read error may explain this. This chain uses TRBV10-3 with TRBJ2-7; 9 nucleotides agree with TRBD1. Germline CDR1 ENHRY, CDR2 SYGVKD. This CDR3 has 13 amino acids. The CDR3 DNA reads as TGTGCCATTCTTTTGGCCCCCCGGGACAGGGTTCCATTC. It yields the protein CAILLAPRDRVPF.

The sample holds many counts of this clonotype. A read error may account for a junction end that differs from germline. The chain uses TRBV14 and TRBJ2-5; a possible D gene is TRBD1 (6 bases). The germline V gene has CDR1 SGHDN and CDR2 FVKESK. The CDR3 is made up of 14 amino acids. CDR3 nucleotide sequence: TGTGCCAGCAGCCTGAACAGGGCTCAAGAGACCCAGTCCTTC. Encoded protein: CASSLNRAQETQSF.

This clonotype came up many times. The J gene is TRBJ2-3, the V gene TRBV5-6; TRBD1 matches 9 bases. The CDR3 is 18 amino acids. Unmatched junction bases numbered 16, after V lost 3 bases and J lost 5 bases. CDR1 is SGHDT, CDR2 YYEEEE, per germline. As DNA, the CDR3 is TGTGCCAGCAGCTCTGTGGGGACAGGACAGGGGCGGGGAGATACGCAGTATTTT. This codes for CASSSVGTGQGRGDTQYF.

This clonotype showed up many times. The conserved closing phenylalanine or tryptophan is absent in this CDR3, likely reflecting a read error. V gene TRBV9 combines with J gene TRBJ2-6; D unresolved. Per germline, CDR1 SGDLS and CDR2 YYNGEE. Trimming cost V 0 bases and J 4 bases, with 2 bases left between them. The CDR3 has 13 residues. The CDR3: CASSVAGANVLTS. For the CDR3, the DNA is TGTGCCAGCAGCGTAGCGGGGGCCAACGTCCTGACTTCC.